Listed here is a single TCR beta chain. Which antigen it targets is not known. It has no much larger one-base neighbor in the sample; base qualities were not kept. From the cysteine through the phenylalanine, the CDR3 covers 16 amino acids. Only the CDR3 DNA is retained, 48 bases long and in frame from the first base. The junction shows trimming of 2 bases on V and 1 base on J, plus 11 bases between the germline ends. The germline V gene supplies CDR1 MNHNS and CDR2 SASEGT. These data belong to a study of T cell responses to AZD1222 COVID-19 vaccine (dated by TCRdb to the early 2020s). Study-wide context: AZD1222 recipients whose second dose came at about 4 weeks and those whose second dose came at about 12 weeks were combined into one group, since spike-specific TCR depth and breadth did not differ between the two schedules. A total of just over 230 trial participants underwent TCR sequencing, of whom about 200 had received two doses of AZD1222 and 26 had received two doses of the MenACWY control vaccine. Enrollment into the trials was organized by age into subgroups of 18-55, 56-69 and 70-plus years, and those subgroups contained roughly 150, 30 and 60 TCR-sequenced participants, respectively.

The CDR3 regions of human TCRbeta chains were analyzed by immunosequencing. In the original analysis: Repertoire TCRs were checked for matches against a reference library of SARS-CoV-2-specific TCRs that had been generated using the MIRA antigen-specificity platform. Breadth meant the fraction of unique TCRs that were SARS-CoV-2-associated, whereas depth meant the fraction of total T cells that were SARS-CoV-2-associated. Using the MIRA data, each spike-specific TCR was assigned both to the spike region to which the TCR was reactive and to a CD4 or CD8 class. Log10-transformed breadth and depth values were compared by one-way ANOVA with Sidak's multiple comparisons tests. In its TCRdb copy, this immuneACCESS table keeps in-frame sequences only and misses some clones. Where compared with another copy, unresolved V genes explain less than half of these, and the others have no known cause. That table gives V, J and clone size, and the DNA gave D and trimming. Counted in this sample were fewer than 150,000 clones; about 88% of them appeared once. The ten biggest clones cover 7.6% of the sample.

Summary of the overall study and its limitations: After two AZD1222 doses, spike-specific TCR breadth and depth were significantly higher than at day 0 and than in MenACWY recipients. Most participants were white British and females outnumbered males, and the authors suggested that clonal diversity may have been underestimated. CD4 TCRs associated with the vaccine covered the entire spike protein, and the dominant responses were in regions 160-218 and 743-854. Because no day 14 peak-response samples were available, the repertoires could be characterized only after the peak T cell response. Conclusions about previously exposed vaccinees were limited because only 6 or 7 AZD1222 recipients were SARS-CoV-2 seropositive at baseline. In the small 56-69-year group, the increase in depth fell short of significance, most likely because of low power. Nearly half of unique spike-specific TCRs reportedly recognized epitopes outside regions mutated in the B.1.351 and B.1.1.7 variants.

Per the publication, the time point label means: baseline before first vaccination. Samples from vaccinated people were obtained from the UK trials COV001 and COV002, which included a single-blind randomized controlled phase 2/3 trial of AZD1222 (ChAdOx1 nCoV-19) in healthy adults. For TCRbeta chain sequencing, PBMC samples from trial participants were taken at day 0 and at day 28 after the second dose. The V gene is TRBV6-1 and the J gene is TRBJ2-2, with no reliable assignment of the D segment. The sequence came from an adult in good health. The source material was peripheral blood, sampled on day 0 of AZD1222 vaccination. The CDR3 reads CASSEQPQLNTGELFF. The sequenced DNA: TGTGCCAGCAGTGAACAGCCCCAATTGAACACCGGGGAGCTGTTTTTT.